These 29 T cell receptor beta chains share one sample of origin, sequenced in a study of blood T cell repertoires in COVID-19. Clones were read by immunoSEQ multiplex PCR, and TCRdb kept only the in-frame ones, dropping some. The sample holds under 150,000 clones, roughly four fifths seen once. Specimen: peripheral blood. The receptors were gathered from a woman aged 50 to 60 with active or convalescent COVID-19.

V and J are TRBV9 and TRBJ2-1, with 13 bases identical to TRBD2. V shed 3 bases and J 6 bases; nucleotides not matched to a gene: 9. Germline values: CDR1 SGDLS, CDR2 YYNGEE. This CDR3 region has 17 residues. The CDR3 region has the DNA TGTGCCAGCAGCGCTCAGGGGGGACTAGCGGGATTCAATGAGCAGTTCTTC. Amino acids: CASSAQGGLAGFNEQFF.

This clone appeared once. The chain links TRBV6-2 or TRBV6-3 to TRBJ1-2; D is uncertain. V lost 6 bases, J lost 4 bases, and 12 bases lay in between. The CDR3 has 13 residues. Germline CDR1 MNHEY, CDR2 SVGEGT. CDR3 nucleotide sequence: TGTGCCAGCAGCGGGAGTTTGCTCTATGGCTACACCTTC. Protein product: CASSGSLLYGYTF.

The count of this clone is one. The chain is built from TRBV11-2 and TRBJ2-5, with TRBD2 matching 8 bases. There are 13 residues in the CDR3. Trimming took 5 bases from V and 10 from J; bases not matched to a gene: 9. Germline CDR1 reads SGHAT; CDR2 reads FQNNGV. CDR3 loop: CASSALGGVGQYF. The CDR3 nucleotides are TGTGCCAGCAGCGCCCTCGGGGGGGTCGGCCAGTACTTC.

This clone has a single count. V is TRBV5-1 and J is TRBJ2-2; 14 bases align to TRBD2. Germline V gene sequence: CDR1 SGHRS, CDR2 YFSETQ. There are 23 residues in the CDR3. Germline trimming cut 5 bases from V and 7 bases from J; bases unmatched to any gene: 28. The CDR3 protein is CASRDRGISQGTSGSQGIGELFF. CDR3 sequence (DNA): TGCGCCAGCAGGGACAGGGGAATCTCCCAAGGGACTAGCGGGAGCCAAGGGATCGGGGAGCTGTTTTTT.

The rearrangement uses TRBV7-2 and TRBJ2-7; 13 bases fit TRBD2. There are 15 residues in the CDR3. V lost 4 bases and J lost 6; bases outside the gene matches: 6. In germline, CDR1 is SGHTA, CDR2 FQGNSA. In DNA form, the CDR3 reads TGTGCCAGCAGCTCGACTAGCGGGGGGCATAGCGAGCAGTACTTC. Residues: CASSSTSGGHSEQYF.

V is TRBV28 and J is TRBJ1-1; the D gene is possibly TRBD1 (6 bases). Trimming stripped 9 bases from V and 8 bases from J, with 25 bases between. The CDR3 has 15 amino acids. Germline V gene sequence: CDR1 MDHEN, CDR2 SYDVKM. The CDR3 region is CASVRGGRGLEEAFF. The CDR3 DNA sequence: TGTGCCAGTGTTAGGGGGGGACGGGGGTTGGAAGAAGCTTTCTTT.

The chain has TRBV20-1 and TRBJ2-3; D gene ambiguous. The CDR3 sequence is 11 residues long. Germline lookup yields CDR1 DFQATT and CDR2 SNEGSKA (reference sequence). The V end lost 1 base, the J end lost 4 bases, and 3 bases lay between the germline ends. This CDR3 reads CSARAADTQYF. The DNA for the CDR3 is TGCAGTGCTAGAGCAGCAGATACGCAGTATTTT.

This sequence joins TRBV2 and TRBJ1-1, with D possibly matching TRBD1 (6 bases). Trimming shortened V by 2 bases and J by 5 bases, and 18 bases separated the two germline ends. The CDR3 has 16 amino acids. The germline V gene has CDR1 SNHLY and CDR2 FYNNEI. This chain's CDR3 is CASSEMVGAPGTEAFF. CDR3 nucleotides: TGTGCCAGCAGTGAAATGGTGGGGGCGCCTGGGACTGAAGCTTTCTTT.

The rearrangement links TRBV13 to TRBJ1-5, with 10 bases matching TRBD1. From germline, CDR1 is PRHDT and CDR2 FYEKMQ (reference sequence). This CDR3 spans 17 amino acids. Trimming cost V 5 bases and J 2 bases; bases outside gene matches: 9. CDR3 loop: CASSTRQGAVGNQPQHF. CDR3 nucleotide sequence: TGTGCCAGCAGCACCCGACAGGGGGCGGTGGGCAATCAGCCCCAGCATTTT.

The V call is TRBV30, the J call TRBJ2-5, with 9 bases fitting TRBD2. Trimming at V came to 2 bases and at J to 4 bases, leaving 14 bases not matched to a gene. This CDR3 region has 17 residues. The germline V gene has CDR1 GTSNPN and CDR2 SVGIG (reference sequence). The CDR3 nucleotides read TGTGCCTGGAGTAGTAAGGTGCGACTAGCGGACCGAGAGACCCAGTACTTC. Protein product: CAWSSKVRLADRETQYF.

This chain uses TRBV6-5 with TRBJ1-2; 8 nucleotides align to TRBD1. The CDR3 length is 14 residues. Germline trimming cut 6 bases from V and 4 bases from J; bases unmatched to any gene: 7. Per the germline V gene, CDR1 is MNHEY and CDR2 is SVGAGI. The CDR3 coding sequence is TGTGCCAGCAGAACCAGGGGGCGCGGCTATGGCTACACCTTC. It specifies CASRTRGRGYGYTF.

The V and J genes are TRBV30 and TRBJ2-7; 7 bases are a match to TRBD1. The CDR3 has 13 residues. Trimming cost V 1 base and J 5 bases; bases outside gene matches: 5. Germline loops: CDR1 GTSNPN, CDR2 SVGIG (reference sequence). This CDR3 is CAWSARQGDEQYF. The CDR3 nucleotides are TGTGCCTGGAGTGCTAGACAGGGCGACGAGCAGTACTTC.

The chain joins TRBV5-5 to TRBJ2-1; 9 positions match TRBD2. The trim removed 2 bases at V and 12 bases at J, leaving 12 bases unmatched. From germline, CDR1 is SGHKS and CDR2 YYEKEE (reference sequence). CDR3 size: 15 residues. The CDR3 sequence: CASSLVELAGGGQFF. CDR3 DNA sequence: TGTGCCAGCAGCTTAGTAGAACTAGCGGGTGGAGGGCAGTTCTTC.

This clone has a handful of counts. The chain is built from TRBV7-2 and TRBJ2-7; no clear D. The CDR3 covers 13 residues. From germline, CDR1 is SGHTA and CDR2 FQGNSA. Trimming stripped 2 bases from V and 5 bases from J, with 10 bases between. In DNA, the CDR3 is TGTGCCAGCAGCTTACGGCGCGGCGACGAGCAGTACTTC. It is translated as CASSLRRGDEQYF.

In this sample, this clone turned up once. This chain uses TRBV6-1 with TRBJ1-5; 7 bases are shared with TRBD1. The CDR3 spans 16 residues. Germline lookup yields CDR1 MNHNS and CDR2 SASEGT. V shed 4 bases and J 2 bases; nucleotides not matched to a gene: 8. The CDR3 sequence is CASSGGAGQRNQPQHF. CDR3 DNA sequence: TGTGCCAGCAGTGGAGGGGCGGGACAGCGCAATCAGCCCCAGCATTTT.

The chain combines TRBV27 with TRBJ2-3; no firm D call. The length of the CDR3 is 13 residues. CDR1 and CDR2 (germline): MNHEY, SMNVEV (reference sequence). The V end lost 2 bases, the J end lost 3 bases, and 6 bases lay between the germline ends. Here the CDR3 reads CASSLDITDTQYF. In DNA form, the CDR3 reads TGTGCCAGCAGTTTAGACATAACAGATACGCAGTATTTT.

The V gene is TRBV16, the J gene TRBJ1-5, with D maybe TRBD1 (5 bases). The V gene lost 5 bases and the J gene lost 5 bases, with 22 bases spanning the gap. Germline V gene data show CDR1 as KGHSY and CDR2 as FQNENV. The CDR3 spans 17 residues. The CDR3 sequence is CASSTDGAGRIYQPQHF. As DNA, the CDR3 is TGTGCCAGCAGCACAGACGGGGCAGGGAGGATATATCAGCCCCAGCATTTT.

There are a few counts of this clone. The V gene is TRBV11-3, the J gene TRBJ2-7; 10 positions match TRBD2. Germline V lookup: CDR1 SGHNT, CDR2 YENEEA. The V segment lost 5 bases and the J segment 5 bases; nucleotides outside the gene matches: 9. The CDR3 runs 15 residues. The CDR3 nucleotides are TGTGCCAGCAGCCAATCTAGCGGGAGCTTGGACGAGCAGTACTTC. This translates into CASSQSSGSLDEQYF.

This clone was counted at least ten times. This chain connects TRBV7-9 to TRBJ2-7; perhaps TRBD1 as D (9 bases). Germline CDR1 is SEHNR and CDR2 is FQNEAQ (reference sequence). This CDR3 comprises 16 residues. Trimming removed 5 bases at V and 7 bases at J, with 24 bases between. CDR3 protein: CASSALSGTGLKEQYF. For the CDR3, the DNA is TGTGCCAGCAGCGCCCTTAGCGGGACAGGGTTAAAAGAGCAGTACTTC.

The chain recombines TRBV28 with TRBJ2-7; D possibly corresponds to TRBD2 (5 bases). V was trimmed by 0 bases and J by 2 bases, leaving 11 bases between them. Germline CDR1 and CDR2: MDHEN and SYDVKM. This CDR3 has 15 amino acids. DNA of the CDR3: TGTGCCAGCAGTTTATGGGGCGGGCAGACCTACGAGCAGTACTTC. As protein: CASSLWGGQTYEQYF. Full variable domain (rest looked up from reference TRBV28 and TRBJ2-7): DVKVTQSSRYLVKRTGEKVFLECVQDMDHENMFWYRQDPGLGLRLIYFSYDVKMKEKGDIPEGYSVSREKKERFSLILESASTNQTSMYLCASSLWGGQTYEQYFGPGTRLTVT.

The V gene is TRBV6-2 or TRBV6-3, the J gene TRBJ1-1; no reliable D call. V was trimmed by 4 bases and J by 6 bases, leaving 9 bases between them. The length of the CDR3 is 12 residues. Looked up from germline, CDR1 is MNHEY and CDR2 is SVGEGT. The CDR3 sequence: CASSSNFAEAFF. In DNA form, the CDR3 reads TGTGCCAGCAGTTCTAACTTCGCTGAAGCTTTCTTT.

The V call is TRBV4-1, the J call TRBJ2-2; 7 bases align to TRBD2. V gave up 0 bases and J gave up 2 bases; unmatched junction bases: 9. The CDR3 runs to 18 residues. From germline, CDR1 is MGHRA and CDR2 YSYEKL. Here the CDR3 DNA reads TGCGCCAGCAGCCAAGATACAGGCGGGGGACCTAACACCGGGGAGCTGTTTTTT. Protein product: CASSQDTGGGPNTGELFF.

In DNA, the CDR3 is TGTGCCAGCAGAGTTGGCCAGGAGAACACTGAAGCTTTCTTT. It is translated as CASRVGQENTEAFF. The rearrangement uses TRBV28 and TRBJ1-1; the D is unclear. The germline CDR1 and CDR2 sequences are MDHEN and SYDVKM. Trimming left V 6 bases short and J 1 base short, with 12 bases between. CDR3 length: 14 amino acids.

The rearrangement joins TRBV4-3 to TRBJ2-7, with D tentatively TRBD1 (6 bases). This CDR3 contains 16 residues. The germline gives CDR1 LGHNA, CDR2 YSLEER. V gave up 3 bases and J gave up 2 bases, with 17 bases separating them. CDR3 in DNA: TGCGCCAGCAGCCATGTTCCCCAACAGGGTGCCTACGAGCAGTACTTC. As protein: CASSHVPQQGAYEQYF.

As for this clone: Other nucleotide sequences in the sample specify the same CDR3. V gene TRBV6-5 combines with J gene TRBJ1-1; D ambiguous. Germline loops: CDR1 MNHEY, CDR2 SVGAGI. This CDR3 contains 13 residues. Trimming took off 0 bases at V and 3 bases at J, with 5 bases between the two ends. Written as DNA, the CDR3 is TGTGCCAGCAGTTACTCGGCGGACACTGAAGCTTTCTTT. It is translated as CASSYSADTEAFF.

The chain joins TRBV6-1 to TRBJ1-2, with TRBD1 as a possible D gene (5 bases). The germline V gene encodes CDR1 MNHNS and CDR2 SASEGT. This CDR3 has 12 residues. The germline V and J ends were trimmed by 3 bases and 8 bases, with 10 bases remaining between them. The CDR3 coding sequence is TGTGCCAGCAGTGATTTCGGGGGAGGCTACACCTTC. It specifies CASSDFGGGYTF.

This clone was seen more than once but under ten times. The chain employs TRBV18 and TRBJ1-2; D may be TRBD1 (6 bases). Per the germline V gene, CDR1 is KGHSH and CDR2 is LQKENI. This CDR3 region has 15 residues. V was pared by 2 bases and J by 8 bases, with 18 bases between. The CDR3: CASSPSGHSTMGYTF. In nucleotides, the CDR3 is TGTGCCAGCTCACCATCGGGACACAGTACGATGGGCTACACCTTC.

The chain carries TRBV25-1 and TRBJ2-7; 13 nucleotides line up with TRBD2. The CDR3 contains 13 residues. With 8 bases clipped from V and 6 bases from J, the junction kept 4 bases outside the gene matches. The germline V gene has CDR1 MGHDK and CDR2 SYGVNS. CDR3 sequence (DNA): TGTGCCAGCGTGACTAGCGGGGGGACCGAGCAGTACTTC. Translated: CASVTSGGTEQYF.

The chain combines TRBV6-1 with TRBJ2-7, with TRBD2 matching 15 bases. This CDR3 is built from 16 residues. Germline CDR1 reads MNHNS; CDR2 reads SASEGT. V lost 4 bases, J lost 4 bases, and 5 bases stayed unmatched. CDR3 region: CASSGTSGRARYEQYF. CDR3 sequence (DNA): TGTGCCAGCAGTGGGACTAGCGGGAGGGCCAGGTACGAGCAGTACTTC.